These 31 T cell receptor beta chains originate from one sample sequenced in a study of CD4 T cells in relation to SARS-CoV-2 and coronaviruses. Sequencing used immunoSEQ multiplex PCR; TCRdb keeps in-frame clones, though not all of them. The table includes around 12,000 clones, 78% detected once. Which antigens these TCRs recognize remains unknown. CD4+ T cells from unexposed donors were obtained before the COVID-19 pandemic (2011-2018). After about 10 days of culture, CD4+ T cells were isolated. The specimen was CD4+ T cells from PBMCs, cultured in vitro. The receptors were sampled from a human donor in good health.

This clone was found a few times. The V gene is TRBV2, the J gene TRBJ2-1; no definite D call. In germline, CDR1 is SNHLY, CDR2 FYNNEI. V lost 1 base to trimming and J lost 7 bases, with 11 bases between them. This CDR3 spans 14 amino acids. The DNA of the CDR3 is TGTGCCAGCAGTGAAGAACAGATGGGGAATGAGCAGTTCTTC. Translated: CASSEEQMGNEQFF.

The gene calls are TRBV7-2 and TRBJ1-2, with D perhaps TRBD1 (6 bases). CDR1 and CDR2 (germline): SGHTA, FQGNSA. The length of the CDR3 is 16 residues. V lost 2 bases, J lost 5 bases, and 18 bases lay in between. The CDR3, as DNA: TGTGCCAGCAGCTTAAGGGGGATGCCAGGGGATTATGGCTACACCTTC. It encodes CASSLRGMPGDYGYTF.

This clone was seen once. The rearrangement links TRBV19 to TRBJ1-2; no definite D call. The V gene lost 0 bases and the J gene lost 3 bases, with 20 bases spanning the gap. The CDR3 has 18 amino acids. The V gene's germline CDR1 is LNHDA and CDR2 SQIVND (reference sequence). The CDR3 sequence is CASSIDPFFIGPHYGYTF. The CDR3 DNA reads TGTGCCAGTAGTATAGATCCGTTTTTCATCGGGCCTCACTATGGCTACACCTTC.

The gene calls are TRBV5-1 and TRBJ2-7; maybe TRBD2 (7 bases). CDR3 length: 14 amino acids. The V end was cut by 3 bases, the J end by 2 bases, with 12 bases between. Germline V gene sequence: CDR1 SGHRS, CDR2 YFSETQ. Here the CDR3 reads CASSSDGGPYEQYF. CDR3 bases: TGCGCCAGCAGCTCGGACGGGGGGCCCTACGAGCAGTACTTC. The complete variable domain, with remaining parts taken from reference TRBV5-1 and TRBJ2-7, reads KAGVTQTPRYLIKTRGQQVTLSCSPISGHRSVSWYQQTPGQGLQFLFEYFSETQRNKGNFPGRFSGRQFSNSRSEMNVSTLELGDSALYLCASSSDGGPYEQYFGPGTRLTVT.

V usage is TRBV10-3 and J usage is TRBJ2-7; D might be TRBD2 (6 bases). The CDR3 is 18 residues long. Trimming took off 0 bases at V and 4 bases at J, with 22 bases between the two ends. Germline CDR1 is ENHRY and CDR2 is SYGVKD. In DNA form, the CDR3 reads TGTGCCATCAGTGAGTCGATAATCTCCAGGACTACACCTTACGAGCAGTACTTC. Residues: CAISESIISRTTPYEQYF.

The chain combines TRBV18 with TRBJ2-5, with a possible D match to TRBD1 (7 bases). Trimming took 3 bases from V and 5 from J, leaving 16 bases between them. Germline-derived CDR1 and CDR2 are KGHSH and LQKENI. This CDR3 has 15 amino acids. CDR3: CASSPLGGGGETQYF. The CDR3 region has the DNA TGTGCCAGCTCACCTCTCGGAGGGGGCGGGGAGACCCAGTACTTC. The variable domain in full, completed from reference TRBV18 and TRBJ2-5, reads NAGVMQNPRHLVRRRGQEARLRCSPMKGHSHVYWYRQLPEEGLKFMVYLQKENIIDESGMPKERFSAEFPKEGPSILRIQQVVRGDSAAYFCASSPLGGGGETQYFGPGTRLLVL.

The CDR3 DNA is TGCGCCAGCACCCTTGATGGGACAGGGGGCGCAGAGACCCAGTACTTC. Residues: CASTLDGTGGAETQYF. This sequence joins TRBV5-1 and TRBJ2-5; 12 bases map to TRBD1. The V gene's germline CDR1 is SGHRS and CDR2 YFSETQ. The CDR3 consists of 16 residues. The V and J ends lost 6 bases and 4 bases, in that order; junction bases with no gene match: 10.

CDR3 nucleotides: TGCGCCAGCAGCTTGGACTTGCTCCAAGAGACCCAGTACTTC. This encodes CASSLDLLQETQYF. The J gene is TRBJ2-5, the V gene TRBV5-1; no firm D call. Germline V gene sequence: CDR1 SGHRS, CDR2 YFSETQ. CDR3 length equals 14 residues. Between the trimmed V and J ends, which lost 0 bases and 1 base, there was a span of 7 bases.

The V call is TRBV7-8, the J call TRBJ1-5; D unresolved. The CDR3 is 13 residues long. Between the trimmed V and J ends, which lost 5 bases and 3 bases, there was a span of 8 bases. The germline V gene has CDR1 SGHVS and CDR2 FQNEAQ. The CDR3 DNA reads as TGTGCCAGCAGCCGGAGGTTCAATCAGCCCCAGCATTTT. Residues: CASSRRFNQPQHF.

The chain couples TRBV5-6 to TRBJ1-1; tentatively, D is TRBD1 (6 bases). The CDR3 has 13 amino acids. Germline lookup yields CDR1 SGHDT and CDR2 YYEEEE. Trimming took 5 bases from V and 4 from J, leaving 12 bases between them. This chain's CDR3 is CASRYTGSTEAFF. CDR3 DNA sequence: TGTGCCAGCAGGTATACAGGGAGCACTGAAGCTTTCTTT.

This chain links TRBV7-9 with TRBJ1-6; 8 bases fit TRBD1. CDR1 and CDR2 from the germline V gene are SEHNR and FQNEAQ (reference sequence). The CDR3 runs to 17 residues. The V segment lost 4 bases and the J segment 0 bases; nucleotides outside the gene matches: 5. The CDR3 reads CASSSLDRGSYNSPLHF. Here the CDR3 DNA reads TGTGCCAGCAGCTCCCTTGACAGGGGCTCCTATAATTCACCCCTCCACTTT.

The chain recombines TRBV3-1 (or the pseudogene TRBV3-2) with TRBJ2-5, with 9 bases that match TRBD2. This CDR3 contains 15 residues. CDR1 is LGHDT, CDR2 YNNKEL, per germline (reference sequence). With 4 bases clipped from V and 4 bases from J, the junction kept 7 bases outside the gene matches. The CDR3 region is CASSLAEAGGETQYF. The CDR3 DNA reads TGTGCCAGCAGCCTAGCCGAAGCGGGGGGAGAGACCCAGTACTTC.

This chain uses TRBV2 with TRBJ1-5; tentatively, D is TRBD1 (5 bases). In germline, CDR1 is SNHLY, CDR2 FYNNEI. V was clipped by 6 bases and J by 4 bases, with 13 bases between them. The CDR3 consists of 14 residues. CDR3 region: CASRAGTVNQPQHF. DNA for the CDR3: TGTGCCAGCAGGGCCGGGACGGTGAATCAGCCCCAGCATTTT.

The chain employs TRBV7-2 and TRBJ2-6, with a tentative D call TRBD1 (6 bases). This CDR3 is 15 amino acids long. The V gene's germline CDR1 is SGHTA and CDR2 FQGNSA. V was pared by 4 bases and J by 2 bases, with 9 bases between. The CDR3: CASSSTGTGANVLTF. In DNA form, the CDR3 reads TGTGCCAGCAGCTCCACAGGGACTGGGGCCAACGTCCTGACTTTC.

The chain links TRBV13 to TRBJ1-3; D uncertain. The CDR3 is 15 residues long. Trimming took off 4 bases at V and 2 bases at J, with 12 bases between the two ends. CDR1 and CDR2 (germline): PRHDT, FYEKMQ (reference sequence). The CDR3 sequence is CASSYRFRAGNTIYF. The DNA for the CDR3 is TGTGCCAGCAGCTACCGATTTAGGGCTGGAAACACCATATATTTT.

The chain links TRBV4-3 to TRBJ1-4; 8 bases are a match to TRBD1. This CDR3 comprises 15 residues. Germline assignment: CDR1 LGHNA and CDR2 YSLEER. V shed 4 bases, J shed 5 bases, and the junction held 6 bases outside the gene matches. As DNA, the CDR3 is TGCGCCAGCAGCCTTACAGGGGGAGGGAATGAAAAACTGTTTTTT. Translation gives CASSLTGGGNEKLFF.

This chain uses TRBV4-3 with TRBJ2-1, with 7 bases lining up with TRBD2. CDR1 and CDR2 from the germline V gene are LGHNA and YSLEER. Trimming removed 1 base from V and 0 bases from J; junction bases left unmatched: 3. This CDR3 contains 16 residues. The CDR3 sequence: CASSQGSGNSYNEQFF. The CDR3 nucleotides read TGCGCCAGCAGCCAAGGAAGCGGGAACTCCTACAATGAGCAGTTCTTC.

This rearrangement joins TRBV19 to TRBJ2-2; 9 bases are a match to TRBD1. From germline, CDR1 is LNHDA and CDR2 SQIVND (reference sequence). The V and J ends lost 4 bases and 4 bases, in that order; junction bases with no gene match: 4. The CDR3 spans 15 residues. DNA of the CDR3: TGTGCCAGTAGTAAAGGACAGGGGACCACCGGGGAGCTGTTTTTT. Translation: CASSKGQGTTGELFF.

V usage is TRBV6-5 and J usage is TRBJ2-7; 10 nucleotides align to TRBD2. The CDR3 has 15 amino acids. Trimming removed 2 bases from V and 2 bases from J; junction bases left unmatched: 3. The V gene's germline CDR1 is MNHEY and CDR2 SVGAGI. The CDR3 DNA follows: TGTGCCAGCAGTTACAGCAGCGGGGGGGCCTACGAGCAGTACTTC. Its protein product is CASSYSSGGAYEQYF.

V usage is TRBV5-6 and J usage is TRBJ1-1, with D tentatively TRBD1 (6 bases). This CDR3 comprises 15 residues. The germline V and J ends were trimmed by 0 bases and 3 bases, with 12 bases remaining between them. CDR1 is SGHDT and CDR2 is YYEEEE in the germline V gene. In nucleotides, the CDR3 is TGTGCCAGCAGCTTGGCAGGGGTAGGTTACACTGAAGCTTTCTTT. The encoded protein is CASSLAGVGYTEAFF.

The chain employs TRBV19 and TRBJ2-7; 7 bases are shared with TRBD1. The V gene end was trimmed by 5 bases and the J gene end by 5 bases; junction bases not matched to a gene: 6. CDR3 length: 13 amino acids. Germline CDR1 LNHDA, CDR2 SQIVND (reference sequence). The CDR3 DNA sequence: TGTGCCAGTAGTCCACAGGGGCTGGACGAGCAGTACTTC. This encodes CASSPQGLDEQYF.

For the CDR3, the DNA is TGCGCCAGCAGCCCAGGACAGGGGGGGTATAACTATGGCTACACCTTC. Its protein is CASSPGQGGYNYGYTF. V is TRBV4-3 and J is TRBJ1-2; 10 nucleotides match TRBD1. This CDR3 spans 16 amino acids. With 4 bases clipped from V and 1 base from J, the junction kept 6 bases outside the gene matches. The germline gives CDR1 LGHNA, CDR2 YSLEER.

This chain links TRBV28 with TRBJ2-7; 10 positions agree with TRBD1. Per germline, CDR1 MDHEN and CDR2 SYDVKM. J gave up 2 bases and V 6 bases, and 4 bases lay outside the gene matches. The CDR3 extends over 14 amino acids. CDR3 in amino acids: CASRTGQGAYEQYF. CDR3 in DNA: TGTGCCAGCAGAACCGGACAGGGGGCCTACGAGCAGTACTTC.

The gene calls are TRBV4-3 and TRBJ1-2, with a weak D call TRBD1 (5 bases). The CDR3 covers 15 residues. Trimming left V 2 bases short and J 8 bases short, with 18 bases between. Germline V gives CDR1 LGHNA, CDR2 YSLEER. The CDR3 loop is CASSQWIGQGAGYTF. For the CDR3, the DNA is TGCGCCAGCAGCCAATGGATCGGCCAAGGGGCCGGCTACACCTTC.

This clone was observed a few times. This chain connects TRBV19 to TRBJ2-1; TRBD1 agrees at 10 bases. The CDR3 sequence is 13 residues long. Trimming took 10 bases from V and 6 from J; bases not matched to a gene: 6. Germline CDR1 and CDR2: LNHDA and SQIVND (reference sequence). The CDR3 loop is CATTGTGVNEQFF. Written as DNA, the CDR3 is TGTGCCACGACCGGGACAGGGGTCAATGAGCAGTTCTTC.

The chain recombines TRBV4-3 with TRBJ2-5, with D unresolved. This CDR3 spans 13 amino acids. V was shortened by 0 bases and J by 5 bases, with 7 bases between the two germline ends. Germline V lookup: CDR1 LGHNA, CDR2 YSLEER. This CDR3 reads CASSQDIGETQYF. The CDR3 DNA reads TGCGCCAGCAGCCAAGATATAGGTGAGACCCAGTACTTC.

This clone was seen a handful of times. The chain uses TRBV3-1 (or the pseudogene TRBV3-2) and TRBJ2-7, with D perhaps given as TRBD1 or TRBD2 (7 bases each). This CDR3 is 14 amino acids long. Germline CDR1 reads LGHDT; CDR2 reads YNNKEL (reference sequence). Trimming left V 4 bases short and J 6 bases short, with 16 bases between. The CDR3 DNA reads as TGTGCCAGCAGCCCAAGACAGGGCGGGGGCGAGCAGTACTTC. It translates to CASSPRQGGGEQYF.

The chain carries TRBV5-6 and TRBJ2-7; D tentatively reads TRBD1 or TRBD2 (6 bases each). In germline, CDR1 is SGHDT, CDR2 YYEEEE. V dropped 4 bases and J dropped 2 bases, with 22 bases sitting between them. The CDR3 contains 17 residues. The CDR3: CASSPVPLGGSPYEQYF. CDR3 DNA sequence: TGTGCCAGCAGCCCTGTTCCCCTCGGGGGCAGCCCCTACGAGCAGTACTTC.

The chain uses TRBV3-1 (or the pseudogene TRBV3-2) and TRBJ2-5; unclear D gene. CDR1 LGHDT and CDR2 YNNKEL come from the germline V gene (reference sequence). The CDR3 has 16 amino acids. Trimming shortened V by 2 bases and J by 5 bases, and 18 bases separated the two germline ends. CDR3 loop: CASSQFPANIGETQYF. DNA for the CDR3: TGTGCCAGCAGCCAATTCCCCGCGAACATTGGGGAGACCCAGTACTTC.

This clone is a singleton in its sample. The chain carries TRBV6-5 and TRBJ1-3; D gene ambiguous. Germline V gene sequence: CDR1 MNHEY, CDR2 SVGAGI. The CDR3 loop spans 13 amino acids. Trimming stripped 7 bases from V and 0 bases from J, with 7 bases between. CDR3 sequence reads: CASIQSSGNTIYF. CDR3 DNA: TGTGCCAGCATTCAGAGCTCTGGAAACACCATATATTTT.

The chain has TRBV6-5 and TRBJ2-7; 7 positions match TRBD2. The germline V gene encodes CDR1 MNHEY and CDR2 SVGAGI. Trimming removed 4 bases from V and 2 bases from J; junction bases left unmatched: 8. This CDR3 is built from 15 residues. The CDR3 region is CASSSSGDLTYEQYF. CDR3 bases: TGTGCCAGCAGTTCCAGCGGGGACTTAACCTACGAGCAGTACTTC.